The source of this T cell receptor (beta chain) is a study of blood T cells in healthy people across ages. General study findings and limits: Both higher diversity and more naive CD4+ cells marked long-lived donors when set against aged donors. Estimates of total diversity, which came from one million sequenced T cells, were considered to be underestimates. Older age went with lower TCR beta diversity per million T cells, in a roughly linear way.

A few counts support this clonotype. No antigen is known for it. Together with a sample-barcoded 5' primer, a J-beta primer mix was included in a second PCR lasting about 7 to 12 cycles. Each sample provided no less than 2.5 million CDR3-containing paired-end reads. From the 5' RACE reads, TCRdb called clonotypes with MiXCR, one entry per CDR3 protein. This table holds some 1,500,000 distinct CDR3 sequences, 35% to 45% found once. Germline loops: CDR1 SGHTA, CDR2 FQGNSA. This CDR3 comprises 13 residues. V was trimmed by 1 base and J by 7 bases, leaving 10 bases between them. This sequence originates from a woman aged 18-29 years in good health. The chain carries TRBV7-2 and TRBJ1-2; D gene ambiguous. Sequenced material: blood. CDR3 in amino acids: CASSLVRGGGYTF. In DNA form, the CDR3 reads TGTGCCAGCAGCTTAGTGCGGGGAGGTGGCTACACCTTC.